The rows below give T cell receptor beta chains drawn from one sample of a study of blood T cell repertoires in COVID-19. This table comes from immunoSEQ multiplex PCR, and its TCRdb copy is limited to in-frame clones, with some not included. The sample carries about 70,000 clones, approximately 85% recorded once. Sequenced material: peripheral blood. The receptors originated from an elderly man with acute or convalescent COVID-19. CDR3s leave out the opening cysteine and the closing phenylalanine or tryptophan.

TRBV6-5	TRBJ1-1	ATDPFVQGGTEAF
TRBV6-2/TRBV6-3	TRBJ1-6	ASSYSQGQGSSPLH
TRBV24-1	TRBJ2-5	ATSDRGHQETQY
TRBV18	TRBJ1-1	ASSRTGTTNTEAF
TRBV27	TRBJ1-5	ASSSRVQGPHQPQH
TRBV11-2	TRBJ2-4	ASSSRLAKNIQY
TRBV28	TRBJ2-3	ASSLFGGREDTQY
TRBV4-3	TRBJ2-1	ASSQESRGSYNEQF
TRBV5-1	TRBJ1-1	ASSPSGDTEAF
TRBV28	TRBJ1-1	ASSLQGAGYGAF
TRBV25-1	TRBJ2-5	ASSEMTSFPTQY
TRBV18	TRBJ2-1	ASSPTSGGNNEQF
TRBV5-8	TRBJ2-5	ASSSYKTSLAQETQY
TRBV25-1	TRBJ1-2	ASSESGYGYT
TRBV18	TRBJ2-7	ASSPDNRETYEQY
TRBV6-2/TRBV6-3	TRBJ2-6	ASSSGGDGANVLT
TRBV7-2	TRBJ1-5	ASSFSQGGNQPQH
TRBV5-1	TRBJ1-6	ASRTGANSPLH
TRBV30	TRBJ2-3	AWSRASGIRTDTQY
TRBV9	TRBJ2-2	ASSALRDRPNTGELF
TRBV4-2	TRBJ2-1	ASSPFTGTSPYNEQF
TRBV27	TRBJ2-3	ASSNSGTDTQY
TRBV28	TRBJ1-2	ASSLSGTGDSYGYT
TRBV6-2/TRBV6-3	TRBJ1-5	ASSYGLSQPQH
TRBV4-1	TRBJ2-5	ASSQYGVGRGAPEAQY